Included here is one T cell receptor (beta chain) sequence, with context. This entry is derived from a study of shared clonotypes between healthy human individuals. It was CD45RO-negative cells, positively selected for CCR7, that made up naive CD8 cells, with terminally differentiated effector memory CD45RA+ cells excluded. The CDR3 consists of 14 residues. Germline CDR1 is MDHEN and CDR2 is SYDVKM. V lost 3 bases and J lost 6; bases outside the gene matches: 6. Only in-frame clones appear in the TCRdb table, and some are missing; sequencing was by immunoSEQ multiplex PCR. This table holds 450,000 to 700,000 clones, roughly 95% found once.

Sequenced sample: naive CD8+ T cells sorted from blood. This clonotype was sampled from a woman in her 30s in good health. The chain employs TRBV28 and TRBJ2-7; 9 positions match TRBD2. CDR3 loop: CASSFAGGPGEQYF. CDR3 sequence (DNA): TGTGCCAGCAGTTTCGCGGGAGGGCCGGGCGAGCAGTACTTC. Based on the CDR3 plus reference TRBV28 and TRBJ2-7, the full variable domain is DVKVTQSSRYLVKRTGEKVFLECVQDMDHENMFWYRQDPGLGLRLIYFSYDVKMKEKGDIPEGYSVSREKKERFSLILESASTNQTSMYLCASSFAGGPGEQYFGPGTRLTVT.